This record looks at one TCR beta chain sequence and its context. The antigen it binds to is not known. There are no base qualities to consult, and no much larger clone falls within one base. The sample is drawn from a study of OX40 agonist ivuxolimab in advanced cancers. Study-level background: Ivuxolimab, which targeted the costimulatory receptor OX40 (CD134), was an agonistic, fully human IgG2 monoclonal antibody. Patients were allowed to have had prior anti-PD-1, anti-PD-L1 or anti-CTLA-4 therapy, and approximately 40% of the dose-escalation patients had been treated with checkpoint inhibitors. Intravenous ivuxolimab was administered to patients every 2 weeks at six dose levels: 0.01, 0.1, 0.3, 1.5, 3 and 10 mg/kg. The paper reports the monotherapy dose-escalation portion (N of about 50 patients) of the phase I ivuxolimab trial. Partial responses occurred in three dose-escalation patients, of whom one had hepatocellular carcinoma and two had cutaneous melanoma. In the dose-escalation cohort, 82.7% of patients were male, and the mean age was 60 years with a range of roughly 20 to 80. Of the approximately 54 patients in dose escalation, 19 had hepatocellular carcinoma, about 15 had melanoma, 9 had renal cell carcinoma and 9 had head and neck cancer. Peripheral TCRbeta sequencing was intended to test whether TCR sequence diversity was altered and clonal T-cell expansion was caused by ivuxolimab. Broader findings and caveats from the paper: After ivuxolimab, expanded clones were on average more numerous among CD8+ T cells than among CD4+ T cells. In partial responders in the 0.1-3.0 mg/kg groups, normalized peripheral clonal expansion was found to be among the lowest, especially among CD8+ T cells. The antigen specificity of the peripheral T cells that underwent clonal expansion was not determined. Low levels of normalized T-cell clonal expansion were also seen in some patients who did not respond. At doses of 0.1 to 3.0 mg/kg, clonal expansion of both CD4+ and CD8+ T cells in blood was seen between baseline and week 6.

Genomic DNA was isolated from the sorted cells so that the TCRbeta CDR3 region could be sequenced. TCRbeta CDR3 regions were sequenced using the immunoSEQ Assay. The immuneACCESS repertoire file appears here via TCRdb, limited to in-frame rearrangements. These files lack a portion of the clones; in checked studies, under half of the deficit traces to unresolved V genes, and the cause of the others is not known. In this sample the table shows some 82,000 clones, 94% of which occur a single time. Jointly, the top ten make up around 10% of the sample. V lost 5 bases and J lost 6 bases, and the count of bases not matched to a germline gene is 8. The CDR3 holds 15 amino acids from the cysteine to the phenylalanine. The kept DNA is CDR3 alone, 45 bases in frame from the first base. CDR1 and CDR2 are read off the germline V gene as SGHVS and FQNEAQ. Patients with autoimmune disease history or receiving systemic immunosuppression were excluded from the trial. Peripheral blood for TCR sequencing was collected from all dose cohorts at baseline, on cycle 4 day 1, and on cycle 7 day 1. The samples were taken from a phase I, first-in-human, multicenter, open-label dose-escalation trial of ivuxolimab. The trial enrolled adults with locally advanced or metastatic head and neck squamous cell, hepatocellular, melanoma or renal cell carcinoma. Before TCR sequencing, CD4+ T cells and CD8+ T cells from peripheral blood were sorted into separate populations.

Rearrangement joined TRBV7-8 to TRBJ2-2, with 8 central nucleotides matching TRBD2. The source is an adult with an advanced solid tumor such as melanoma, head and neck, liver or kidney cancer. The sequenced sample was CD4+ or CD8+ T cells sorted from blood, obtained in a trial of the OX40 agonist ivuxolimab. The bases are TGTGCCAGCAGCGAGTACCGGGAGGGCGCCGGGGAGCTGTTTTTT. It specifies CASSEYREGAGELFF. The entire variable domain, with the stretches around the CDR3 drawn from the reference TRBV7-8 and TRBJ2-2 proteins, is GAGVSQSPRYKVAKRGQDVALRCDPISGHVSLFWYQQALGQGPEFLTYFQNEAQLDKSGLPSDRFFAERPEGSVSTLKIQRTQQEDSAVYLCASSEYREGAGELFFGEGSRLTVL.